The T cell receptor (beta chain) described here comes from a study of OX40 agonist ivuxolimab in advanced cancers. The CDR3 has 14 residues. Trimming at V came to 4 bases and at J to 5 bases, leaving 4 bases not matched to a gene. Per the germline V gene, CDR1 is SGHRS and CDR2 is YFSETQ. Sequenced by immunoSEQ multiplex PCR; TCRdb stores in-frame clones only, minus some. Of tens of thousands of clones listed, 88% are singletons. This TCR derives from an adult with an advanced solid tumor such as melanoma, head and neck, liver or kidney cancer. This sequence joins TRBV5-1 and TRBJ1-5, with 9 bases identical to TRBD1. This sample comprised CD4+ or CD8+ T cells sorted from blood, obtained in a trial of the OX40 agonist ivuxolimab. CDR3: CASSPDRGDQPQHF. The CDR3 DNA follows: TGCGCCAGCAGCCCGGACAGGGGAGATCAGCCCCAGCATTTT. The full variable domain, with the rest looked up from reference TRBV5-1 and TRBJ1-5, is KAGVTQTPRYLIKTRGQQVTLSCSPISGHRSVSWYQQTPGQGLQFLFEYFSETQRNKGNFPGRFSGRQFSNSRSEMNVSTLELGDSALYLCASSPDRGDQPQHFGDGTRLSIL.